Below, 21 T cell receptor beta chains from the same sample are listed, as sequenced in a study of OX40 agonist ivuxolimab in advanced cancers. The library was produced with the immunoSEQ multiplex PCR assay. The table comes from immuneACCESS by way of TCRdb, which keeps in-frame sequences with V and J called. Part of the clones is missing from these tables; in studies checked, under half for an unresolved V gene and the rest for unknown reasons. This sample has about 84,000 clones in its table, and over 65% of those were observed once. The ten top clones hold around 2.7% of the sample. The material sequenced was CD4+ or CD8+ T cells sorted from blood, taken in a trial of the OX40 agonist ivuxolimab. The receptors here all came from an adult with an advanced solid tumor such as melanoma, head and neck, liver or kidney cancer.

This clone turned up a few times. CDR3 coding DNA: TGTGCCAGCAGCCCACGATCTACCTTTCGTACAGATACGCAGTATTTT. Its protein product is CASSPRSTFRTDTQYF. The chain uses TRBV7-3 and TRBJ2-3; D not resolved. V lost 5 bases to trimming and J lost 3 bases, with 18 bases between them. CDR3 length: 16 amino acids. Germline loops: CDR1 SGHTA, CDR2 FQGTGA.

The table lists this clone with a few counts. The genes are TRBV12-5 and TRBJ1-5; D not resolved. The V gene lost 4 bases and the J gene lost 10 bases, with 14 bases spanning the gap. Germline lookup yields CDR1 LGHNT and CDR2 FRNRAP. This CDR3 is 13 amino acids long. For the CDR3, the DNA is TGTGCTAGTGGTTGGGGTGGAGAGGGACCCCAGCATTTT. It codes for CASGWGGEGPQHF.

The V call is TRBV7-2, the J call TRBJ2-3; D unresolved. CDR1 is SGHTA and CDR2 is FQGNSA in the germline V gene. Trimming took off 2 bases at V and 2 bases at J, with 8 bases between the two ends. This CDR3 is 14 amino acids long. CDR3: CASSLLGSTDTQYF. CDR3 bases: TGTGCCAGCAGCTTACTAGGATCCACAGATACGCAGTATTTT.

The chain joins TRBV28 to TRBJ1-4, with 8 nucleotides matching TRBD1. CDR3 size: 14 residues. The V and J ends lost 3 bases and 8 bases, in that order; junction bases with no gene match: 5. Germline V lookup: CDR1 MDHEN, CDR2 SYDVKM. The CDR3 is CASSFQGAREKLFF. The CDR3 nucleotides are TGTGCCAGCAGTTTCCAGGGGGCGCGGGAAAAACTGTTTTTT.

CDR3 nucleotides: TGTGCCAGTGGGATGCTGAACACTGAAGCTTTCTTT. Its translation is CASGMLNTEAFF. This chain joins TRBV19 and TRBJ1-1, with unresolved D. The germline V gene encodes CDR1 LNHDA and CDR2 SQIVND (reference sequence). CDR3 length: 12 amino acids. Trimming removed 8 bases from V and 0 bases from J, with 7 bases in between.

This chain connects TRBV18 to TRBJ2-2; D not certain. Deletions cut 1 base from V and 2 bases from J, with 11 bases between. The CDR3 totals 16 residues. Germline V gives CDR1 KGHSH, CDR2 LQKENI. The CDR3 spells CASSPQDPRNTGELFF. The CDR3 DNA reads as TGTGCCAGCTCACCACAAGACCCCAGAAACACCGGGGAGCTGTTTTTT.

The chain carries TRBV5-6 and TRBJ1-5; D gene unclear. CDR1 and CDR2 (germline): SGHDT, YYEEEE. The CDR3 consists of 15 residues. Trimming pared 1 base from V and 0 bases from J, leaving 8 bases between. The CDR3 DNA is TGTGCCAGCAGCTTGAGAGGAAATAGCAATCAGCCCCAGCATTTT. As protein: CASSLRGNSNQPQHF.

Here the CDR3 reads CASTGGVQETQYF. CDR3 nucleotide sequence: TGTGCCAGCACTGGCGGGGTACAAGAGACCCAGTACTTC. V usage is TRBV2 and J usage is TRBJ2-5, with D possibly matching TRBD2 (6 bases). Trimming left V 7 bases short and J 2 bases short, with 11 bases between. Germline lookup yields CDR1 SNHLY and CDR2 FYNNEI. This CDR3 contains 13 residues.

V and J are TRBV18 and TRBJ1-5, with 9 positions matching TRBD1. The V gene's germline CDR1 is KGHSH and CDR2 LQKENI. Trimming cost V 0 bases and J 6 bases; bases outside gene matches: 3. The CDR3 extends over 15 amino acids. The CDR3 region is CASSPPGQGGQPQHF. As DNA, the CDR3 is TGTGCCAGCTCACCACCGGGACAGGGTGGTCAGCCCCAGCATTTT. Full variable domain (rest looked up from reference TRBV18 and TRBJ1-5): NAGVMQNPRHLVRRRGQEARLRCSPMKGHSHVYWYRQLPEEGLKFMVYLQKENIIDESGMPKERFSAEFPKEGPSILRIQQVVRGDSAAYFCASSPPGQGGQPQHFGDGTRLSIL.

This rearrangement joins TRBV4-3 to TRBJ1-3, with a possible D match to TRBD1 (5 bases). The CDR3 loop spans 16 amino acids. The germline CDR1 and CDR2 sequences are LGHNA and YSLEER. Between the trimmed V and J ends, which lost 0 bases and 4 bases, there was a span of 13 bases. CDR3: CASSQDLSRVGNTIYF. CDR3 bases: TGCGCCAGCAGCCAAGATTTGAGCAGGGTGGGAAACACCATATATTTT.

This chain uses TRBV20-1 with TRBJ2-7, with D unresolved. This CDR3 contains 11 residues. Trimming shortened V by 7 bases and J by 5 bases, and 12 bases separated the two germline ends. Germline V lookup: CDR1 DFQATT, CDR2 SNEGSKA (reference sequence). CDR3 bases: TGCAGTGTCAGGAGAATCCACGAGCAGTACTTC. Its protein product is CSVRRIHEQYF.

This clone was observed a few times. The chain recombines TRBV7-9 with TRBJ2-3, with a weak D call TRBD2 (6 bases). The CDR3 contains 15 residues. Germline V CDR1 and CDR2: SEHNR, FQNEAQ (reference sequence). V was pared by 0 bases and J by 2 bases, with 9 bases between. The CDR3 reads CASSLAGGFTDTQYF. The CDR3 nucleotides read TGTGCCAGCAGCTTAGCGGGGGGATTCACAGATACGCAGTATTTT. Full variable domain (rest looked up from reference TRBV7-9 and TRBJ2-3): DTGVSQNPRHKITKRGQNVTFRCDPISEHNRLYWYRQTLGQGPEFLTYFQNEAQLEKSRLLSDRFSAERPKGSFSTLEIQRTEQGDSAMYLCASSLAGGFTDTQYFGPGTRLTVL.

The rearrangement links TRBV4-3 to TRBJ2-4; D is possibly TRBD1 or TRBD2 (6 bases each). The CDR3 covers 18 residues. V dropped 1 base and J dropped 0 bases, with 16 bases sitting between them. Looked up from germline, CDR1 is LGHNA and CDR2 is YSLEER. CDR3 residues: CASSQGLRDTLAKNIQYF. The DNA for the CDR3 is TGCGCCAGCAGCCAAGGCTTGCGGGACACGCTAGCCAAAAACATTCAGTACTTC.

The chain uses TRBV4-2 and TRBJ2-3, with 9 nucleotides matching TRBD2. The CDR3 contains 17 residues. Germline-derived CDR1 and CDR2 are LGHNA and YNFKEQ. The junction had 10 bases not matched to a gene; V was cut back by 1 base and J by 5 bases. The CDR3 region is CASSQALTGGGEDTQYF. The CDR3 DNA reads TGTGCCAGCAGCCAAGCGTTGACGGGCGGGGGGGAAGATACGCAGTATTTT.

The chain couples TRBV11-2 to TRBJ1-6; possible D gene TRBD1, 6 bases. Trimming took off 5 bases at V and 8 bases at J, with 19 bases between the two ends. Germline CDR1 is SGHAT and CDR2 is FQNNGV. The CDR3 contains 16 residues. The DNA for the CDR3 is TGTGCCAGCAGCCGAGGGCGGGGGCCCCAGGATTCACCCCTCCACTTT. It yields the protein CASSRGRGPQDSPLHF. Full variable domain (outside the CDR3, taken from reference TRBV11-2 and TRBJ1-6): EAGVAQSPRYKIIEKRQSVAFWCNPISGHATLYWYQQILGQGPKLLIQFQNNGVVDDSQLPKDRFSAERLKGVDSTLKIQPAKLEDSAVYLCASSRGRGPQDSPLHFGNGTRLTVT.

The CDR3 region is CASSQSKGRVTDTQYF. CDR3 bases: TGCGCCAGCAGTCAATCAAAGGGTAGAGTGACAGATACGCAGTATTTT. The chain employs TRBV23-1 and TRBJ2-3; D ambiguous. TRBV23-1 has ORF status, its function being uncertain. Trimming removed 0 bases from V and 3 bases from J, with 13 bases in between. This CDR3 contains 16 residues.

The J gene is TRBJ2-5, the V gene TRBV2; D is unresolved. Per germline, CDR1 SNHLY and CDR2 FYNNEI. The CDR3 totals 14 residues. V lost 2 bases, J lost 2 bases, and 9 bases lay in between. CDR3 bases: TGTGCCAGCAGTGAATTGCCAACGCAAGAGACCCAGTACTTC. The encoded protein is CASSELPTQETQYF.

This sequence joins TRBV2 and TRBJ2-1, with 8 bases aligning to TRBD2. CDR3 length: 15 residues. In germline, CDR1 is SNHLY, CDR2 FYNNEI. J was trimmed by 9 bases and V by 3 bases; bases with no gene match: 10. The CDR3 DNA sequence: TGTGCCAGCAGTGAGAAGTCGGGGGGGCCCGGTGAGCAGTTCTTC. Protein product: CASSEKSGGPGEQFF.

In its sample, this clone was seen a few times. The rearrangement uses TRBV18 and TRBJ2-5; 15 positions agree with TRBD2. The CDR3 consists of 16 residues. Unmatched junction bases numbered 3, after V lost 3 bases and J lost 4 bases. Germline loops: CDR1 KGHSH, CDR2 LQKENI. DNA for the CDR3: TGTGCCAGCTCACCTCCGGGACTAGCGGGGGGAGAGACCCAGTACTTC. This codes for CASSPPGLAGGETQYF.

CDR3 coding DNA: TGCGCCAGCATTTTAGGGACAGGGGTTCAAGAGACCCAGTACTTC. It is translated as CASILGTGVQETQYF. This chain connects TRBV5-1 to TRBJ2-5; 10 nucleotides agree with TRBD1. Germline CDR1 and CDR2: SGHRS and YFSETQ. The CDR3 is 15 residues long. Trimming cost V 6 bases and J 2 bases; bases outside gene matches: 7. The full variable domain, its missing parts supplied by reference TRBV5-1 and TRBJ2-5, is KAGVTQTPRYLIKTRGQQVTLSCSPISGHRSVSWYQQTPGQGLQFLFEYFSETQRNKGNFPGRFSGRQFSNSRSEMNVSTLELGDSALYLCASILGTGVQETQYFGPGTRLLVL.

This chain connects TRBV5-4 to TRBJ2-3, with a possible D match to TRBD2 (5 bases). Trimming removed 2 bases from V and 3 bases from J, with 10 bases in between. The germline V gene has CDR1 SGHNT and CDR2 YYREEE (reference sequence). The CDR3 is made up of 14 amino acids. For the CDR3, the DNA is TGTGCCAGCAGCTTTGGAGAGGGTACAGATACGCAGTATTTT. Translation: CASSFGEGTDTQYF.